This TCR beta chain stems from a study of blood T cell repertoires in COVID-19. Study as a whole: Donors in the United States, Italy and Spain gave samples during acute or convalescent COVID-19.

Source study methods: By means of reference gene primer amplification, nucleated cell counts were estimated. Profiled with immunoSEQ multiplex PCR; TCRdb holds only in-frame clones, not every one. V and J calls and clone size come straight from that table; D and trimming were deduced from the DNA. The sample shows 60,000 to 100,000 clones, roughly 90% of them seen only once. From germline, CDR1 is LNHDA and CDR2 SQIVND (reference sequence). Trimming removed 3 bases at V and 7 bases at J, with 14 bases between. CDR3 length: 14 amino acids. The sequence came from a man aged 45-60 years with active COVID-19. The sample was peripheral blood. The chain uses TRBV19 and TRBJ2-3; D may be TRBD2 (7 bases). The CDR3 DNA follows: TGTGCCAGTAGTATCGGGGGGCCGGGGAATACGCAGTATTTT. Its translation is CASSIGGPGNTQYF. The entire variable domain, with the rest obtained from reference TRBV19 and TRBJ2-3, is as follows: DGGITQSPKYLFRKEGQNVTLSCEQNLNHDAMYWYRQDPGQGLRLIYYSQIVNDFQKGDIAEGYSVSREKKESFPLTVTSAQKNPTAFYLCASSIGGPGNTQYFGPGTRLTVL.